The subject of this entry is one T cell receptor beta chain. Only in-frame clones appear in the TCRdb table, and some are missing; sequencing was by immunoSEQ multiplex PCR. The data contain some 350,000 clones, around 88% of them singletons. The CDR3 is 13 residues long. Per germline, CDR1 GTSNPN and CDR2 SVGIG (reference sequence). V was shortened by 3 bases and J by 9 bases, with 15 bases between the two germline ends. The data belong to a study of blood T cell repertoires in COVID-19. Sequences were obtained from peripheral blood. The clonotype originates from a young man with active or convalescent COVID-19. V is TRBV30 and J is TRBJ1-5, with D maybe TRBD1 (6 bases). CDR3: CAWRVGGQGPQHF. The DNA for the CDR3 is TGTGCCTGGAGAGTAGGGGGACAAGGGCCCCAGCATTTT.